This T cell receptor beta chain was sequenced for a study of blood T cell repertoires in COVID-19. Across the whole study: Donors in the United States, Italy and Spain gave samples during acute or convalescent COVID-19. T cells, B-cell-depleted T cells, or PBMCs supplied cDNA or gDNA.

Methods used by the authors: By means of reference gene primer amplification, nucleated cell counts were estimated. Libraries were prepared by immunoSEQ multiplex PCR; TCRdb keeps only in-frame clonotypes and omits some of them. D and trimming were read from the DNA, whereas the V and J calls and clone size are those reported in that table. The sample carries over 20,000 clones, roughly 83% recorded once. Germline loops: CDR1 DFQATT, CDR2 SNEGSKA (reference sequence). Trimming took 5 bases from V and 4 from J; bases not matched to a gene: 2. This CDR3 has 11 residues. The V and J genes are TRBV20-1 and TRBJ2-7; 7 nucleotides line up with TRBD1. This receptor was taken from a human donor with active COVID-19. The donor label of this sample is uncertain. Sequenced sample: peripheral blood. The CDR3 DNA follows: TGCAGTGCTGCACAGGGGTACGAGCAGTACTTC. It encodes CSAAQGYEQYF.